This T cell receptor beta chain originates from a study of blood T cell dynamics during melanoma immunotherapy. This CDR3 contains 15 residues. V dropped 4 bases and J dropped 2 bases, with 11 bases sitting between them. In germline, CDR1 is SGHNT, CDR2 YENEEA. Sample time point: week 3, after first cycle of checkpoint inhibitor. The count of this clone is one. Some clones are missing from TCRdb's copy, which holds only in-frame ones; the method was immunoSEQ multiplex PCR. In the table there are about 10,000 clones, roughly 90% of which are singletons. The chain couples TRBV11-3 to TRBJ2-2, with D perhaps matching TRBD2 (6 bases). The source material was blood, sampled from a patient treated with checkpoint blockade. This receptor was obtained from a human donor with melanoma. CDR3 loop: CASSSAGTNTGELFF. CDR3 coding DNA: TGTGCCAGCAGCTCAGCCGGGACTAACACCGGGGAGCTGTTTTTT.